This T cell receptor (beta chain) was documented in a study of T-cell reconstitution after alpha-beta-depleted transplantation in children. Construction of the TCRbeta library involved unique molecular identifiers. One entry per CDR3 protein, called by TCRdb with MiXCR from the PCR reads. Of about 420,000 distinct CDR3 sequences detected, 15% to 20% appear once; the ten largest clones hold 25% to 35%. The CDR3 is 18 residues long. The germline V and J ends were trimmed by 0 bases and 5 bases, with 21 bases remaining between them. In regard to this clonotype: Its antigen remains unidentified.

The study's findings and limits: Expanded clones from the graft, numbering several hundred, reportedly supplied alpha-beta T cells about two months after transplant. Among T cells one year after transplant, newly produced cells accounted for most counts and diversity.

The sample in question was PBMCs, mostly from graft donor cells, obtained 360 days after TCRalphabeta/CD19-depleted stem cell transplant. This receptor was identified in a boy younger than two who had a stem cell transplant for Wiskott-Aldrich syndrome, so the T cells may come from the graft donor. The genes are TRBV12-3 or TRBV12-4 and TRBJ2-3; D is unresolved. This CDR3 is CASSLALIDTRRRDTQYF. CDR3 DNA: TGTGCCAGCAGTTTAGCGCTCATCGACACCCGGCGGCGAGATACGCAGTATTTT.